This T cell receptor (beta chain) comes out of a study of a mutant IDH1 vaccine in newly diagnosed glioma. Study-wide context: The first vaccination came 4-6 weeks after radiotherapy alone, or with temozolomide cycles.

TCRdb's copy holds only in-frame clones and misses some; the assay was immunoSEQ multiplex PCR. This sample has around 28,000 clones, with roughly 90% found just once. Germline V CDR1 and CDR2: LNHDA, SQIVND (reference sequence). The CDR3 totals 14 residues. Trimming cost V 5 bases and J 7 bases; bases outside gene matches: 6. As to time point: week 5, during vaccination. Doses of 300 ug of mutant IDH1 20-mer peptide were given with topical imiquimod. As for this clone: Its cognate antigen is unknown.

The genes are TRBV19 and TRBJ2-1; 9 nucleotides match TRBD1. The source was PBMCs, collected from a glioma patient whose treatment included an IDH1 peptide vaccine. The TCR originated in a man aged 18 to 35 with glioma. The CDR3 protein is CASSLSTGGNEQFF. Here the CDR3 DNA reads TGTGCCAGTAGTCTCTCGACAGGGGGGAATGAGCAGTTCTTC.